A single T cell receptor beta chain is shown here with its context. The CDR3 length is 17 residues. Germline assignment: CDR1 SGHTA and CDR2 FQGTGA. The data are from a study of monozygotic twins with inflammatory bowel disease. TCR libraries were prepared from 3,500 to 4,500 ng total RNA each. From the 5' RACE reads, TCRdb lists one entry per CDR3 protein and no DNA. In total, the table holds some 160,000 distinct CDR3 sequences. The chain uses TRBV7-3 and TRBJ2-3; TCRdb lists TRBD2, though no DNA is available to test this call. The sequenced sample was blood. The TCR comes from a human donor with ulcerative colitis or Crohn's disease, or a healthy co-twin of an affected twin (not recorded which). CDR3 loop: CASSLTGAGGSTDTQYF.